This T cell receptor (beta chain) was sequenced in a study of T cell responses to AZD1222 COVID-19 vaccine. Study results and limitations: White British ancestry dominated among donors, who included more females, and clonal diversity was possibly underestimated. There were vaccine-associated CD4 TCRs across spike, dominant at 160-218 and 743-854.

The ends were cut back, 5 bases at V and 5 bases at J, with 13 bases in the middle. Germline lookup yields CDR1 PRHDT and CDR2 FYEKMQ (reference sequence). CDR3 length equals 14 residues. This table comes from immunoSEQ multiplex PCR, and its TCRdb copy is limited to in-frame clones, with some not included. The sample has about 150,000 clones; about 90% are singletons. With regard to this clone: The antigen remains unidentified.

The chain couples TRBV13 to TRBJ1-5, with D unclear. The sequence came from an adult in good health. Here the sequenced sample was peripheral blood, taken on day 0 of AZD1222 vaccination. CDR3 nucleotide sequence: TGTGCCAGCAGCCACGGCCGGACCGATCAGCCCCAGCATTTT. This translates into CASSHGRTDQPQHF.